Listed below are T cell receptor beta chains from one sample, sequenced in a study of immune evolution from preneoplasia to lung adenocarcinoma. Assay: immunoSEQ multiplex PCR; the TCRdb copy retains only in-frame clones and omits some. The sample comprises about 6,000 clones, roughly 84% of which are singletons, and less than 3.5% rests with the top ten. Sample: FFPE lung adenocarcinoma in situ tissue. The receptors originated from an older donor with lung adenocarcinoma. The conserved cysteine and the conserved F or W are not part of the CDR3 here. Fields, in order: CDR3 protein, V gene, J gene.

CDR3 protein: SASPEETQY
V gene: TRBV20-1
J gene: TRBJ2-5

CDR3 protein: ASKWASTDTQY
V gene: TRBV19
J gene: TRBJ2-3

CDR3 protein: ASSAGQAMMNTEAF
V gene: TRBV9
J gene: TRBJ1-1

CDR3 protein: ASSLLSISGANVLT
V gene: TRBV5-4
J gene: TRBJ2-6

CDR3 protein: ASSETPSYNEQF
V gene: TRBV7-3
J gene: TRBJ2-1

CDR3 protein: ASSRDQRVDTQY
V gene: TRBV5-6
J gene: TRBJ2-3

CDR3 protein: ASSLRHDKGQGYT
V gene: TRBV5-1
J gene: TRBJ1-2

CDR3 protein: ASSVDSLLRANVLT
V gene: TRBV9
J gene: TRBJ2-6

CDR3 protein: ASSLGTSGSTGELF
V gene: TRBV5-4
J gene: TRBJ2-2

CDR3 protein: ATSRRTANTGELF
V gene: TRBV15
J gene: TRBJ2-2

CDR3 protein: ASSTLDRISGNTIY
V gene: TRBV27
J gene: TRBJ1-3

CDR3 protein: ASSLSWGRDEQY
V gene: TRBV11-2
J gene: TRBJ2-7

CDR3 protein: ASSDPGRRVNGYT
V gene: TRBV6-1
J gene: TRBJ1-2

CDR3 protein: ASSERQGAAEAF
V gene: TRBV18
J gene: TRBJ1-1